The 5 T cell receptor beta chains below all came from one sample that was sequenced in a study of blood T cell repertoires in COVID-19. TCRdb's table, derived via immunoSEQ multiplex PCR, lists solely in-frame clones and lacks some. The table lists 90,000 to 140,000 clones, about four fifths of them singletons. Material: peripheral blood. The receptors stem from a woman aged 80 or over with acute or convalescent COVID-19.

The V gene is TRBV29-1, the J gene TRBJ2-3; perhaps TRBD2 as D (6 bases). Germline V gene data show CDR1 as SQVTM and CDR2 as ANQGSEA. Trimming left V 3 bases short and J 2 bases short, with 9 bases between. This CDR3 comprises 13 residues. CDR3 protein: CSVDLRDTDTQYF. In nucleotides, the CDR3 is TGCAGCGTTGATTTGCGGGACACAGATACGCAGTATTTT.

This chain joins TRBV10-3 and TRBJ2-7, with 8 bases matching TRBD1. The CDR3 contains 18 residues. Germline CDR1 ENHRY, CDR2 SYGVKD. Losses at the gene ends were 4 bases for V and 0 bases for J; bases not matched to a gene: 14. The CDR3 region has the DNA TGTGCCATCAGTGTGGGGCCACCGGGACAGGAGTTCTCCTACGAGCAGTACTTC. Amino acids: CAISVGPPGQEFSYEQYF.

CDR3 sequence (DNA): TGTGCCAGCAGCTCCGCTAGACAGGGCGGCGGGGAGCTGTTTTTT. Protein product: CASSSARQGGGELFF. The genes are TRBV2 and TRBJ2-2, with 7 bases matching TRBD1. The germline V gene encodes CDR1 SNHLY and CDR2 FYNNEI. The junction had 11 bases not matched to a gene; V was cut back by 6 bases and J by 7 bases. The CDR3 is 15 residues long.

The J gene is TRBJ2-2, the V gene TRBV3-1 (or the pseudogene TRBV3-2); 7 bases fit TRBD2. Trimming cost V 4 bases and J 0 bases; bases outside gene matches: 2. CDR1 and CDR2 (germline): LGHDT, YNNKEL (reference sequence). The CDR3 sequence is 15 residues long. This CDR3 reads CASSPGLSNTGELFF. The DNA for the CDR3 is TGTGCCAGCAGCCCGGGACTATCGAACACCGGGGAGCTGTTTTTT.

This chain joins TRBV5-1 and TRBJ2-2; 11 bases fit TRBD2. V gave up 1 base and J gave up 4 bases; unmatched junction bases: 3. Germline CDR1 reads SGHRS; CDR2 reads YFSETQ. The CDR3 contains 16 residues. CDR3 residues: CASSLTSGSSTGELFF. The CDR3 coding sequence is TGCGCCAGCAGCTTGACTAGCGGGAGCAGCACCGGGGAGCTGTTTTTT.